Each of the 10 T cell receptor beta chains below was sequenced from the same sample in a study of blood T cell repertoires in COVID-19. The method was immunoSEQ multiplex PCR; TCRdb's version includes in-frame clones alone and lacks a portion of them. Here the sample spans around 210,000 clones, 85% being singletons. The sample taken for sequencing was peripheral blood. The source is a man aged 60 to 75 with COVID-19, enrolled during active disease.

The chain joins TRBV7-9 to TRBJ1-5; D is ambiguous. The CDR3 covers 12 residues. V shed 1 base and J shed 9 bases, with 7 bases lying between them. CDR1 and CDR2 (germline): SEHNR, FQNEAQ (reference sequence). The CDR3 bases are TGTGCCAGCAGCTTAGGTGGAGGGCCCCAGCATTTT. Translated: CASSLGGGPQHF.

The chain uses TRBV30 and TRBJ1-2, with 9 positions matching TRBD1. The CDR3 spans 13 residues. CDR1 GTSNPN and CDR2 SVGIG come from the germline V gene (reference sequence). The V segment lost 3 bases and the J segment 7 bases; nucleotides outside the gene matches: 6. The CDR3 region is CAWREDRGSGYTF. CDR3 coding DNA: TGTGCCTGGAGGGAGGACAGGGGTTCTGGCTACACCTTC.

The CDR3 spells CASSPLDRGRGLNTEAFF. DNA of the CDR3: TGTGCCAGCAGTCCACTTGACAGGGGGCGCGGGCTGAACACTGAAGCTTTCTTT. The rearrangement joins TRBV27 to TRBJ1-1; 10 nucleotides align to TRBD1. Germline V gene data show CDR1 as MNHEY and CDR2 as SMNVEV (reference sequence). This CDR3 has 18 residues. V dropped 5 bases and J dropped 0; count of bases not matched to a gene: 12.

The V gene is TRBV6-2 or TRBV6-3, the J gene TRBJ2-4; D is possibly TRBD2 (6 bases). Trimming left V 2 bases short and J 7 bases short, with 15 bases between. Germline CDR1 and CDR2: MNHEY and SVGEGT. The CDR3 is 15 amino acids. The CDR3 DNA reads TGTGCCAGCAGTTACACAGGAGGGGATAGGAACATTCAGTACTTC. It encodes CASSYTGGDRNIQYF.

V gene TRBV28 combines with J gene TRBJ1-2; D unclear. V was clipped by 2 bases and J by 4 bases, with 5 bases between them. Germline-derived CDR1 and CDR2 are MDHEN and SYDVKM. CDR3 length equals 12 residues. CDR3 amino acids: CASSLIGYGYTF. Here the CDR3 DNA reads TGTGCCAGCAGTTTAATCGGCTATGGCTACACCTTC.

The CDR3 is CASSLRGQNTEAFF. The CDR3 nucleotides are TGTGCCAGCAGCTTACGGGGACAGAACACTGAAGCTTTCTTT. The chain combines TRBV7-9 with TRBJ1-1, with TRBD1 as a possible D gene (6 bases). CDR1 and CDR2 (germline): SEHNR, FQNEAQ (reference sequence). Trimming pared 2 bases from V and 1 base from J, leaving 8 bases between. The CDR3 sequence is 14 residues long. Full variable domain (remainder filled in from reference TRBV7-9 and TRBJ1-1): DTGVSQNPRHKITKRGQNVTFRCDPISEHNRLYWYRQTLGQGPEFLTYFQNEAQLEKSRLLSDRFSAERPKGSFSTLEIQRTEQGDSAMYLCASSLRGQNTEAFFGQGTRLTVV.

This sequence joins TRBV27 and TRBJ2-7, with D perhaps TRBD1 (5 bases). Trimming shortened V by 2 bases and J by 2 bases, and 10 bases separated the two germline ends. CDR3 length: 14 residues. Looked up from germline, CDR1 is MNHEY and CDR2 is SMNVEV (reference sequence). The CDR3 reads CASSLTQGTYEQYF. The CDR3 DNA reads TGTGCCAGCAGTTTAACCCAGGGTACCTACGAGCAGTACTTC.

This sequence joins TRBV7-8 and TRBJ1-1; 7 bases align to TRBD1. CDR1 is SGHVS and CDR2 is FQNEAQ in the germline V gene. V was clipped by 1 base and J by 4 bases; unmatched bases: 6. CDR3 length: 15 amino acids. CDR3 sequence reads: CASSLDLTGSTEAFF. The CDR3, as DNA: TGTGCCAGCAGCTTAGACTTGACAGGGAGCACTGAAGCTTTCTTT.

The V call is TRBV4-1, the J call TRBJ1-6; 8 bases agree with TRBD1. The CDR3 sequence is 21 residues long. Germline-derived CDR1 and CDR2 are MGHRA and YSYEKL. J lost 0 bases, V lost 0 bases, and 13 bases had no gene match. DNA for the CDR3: TGCGCCAGCAGCCAAGATATACCCCGGCCAGGGGGCGCCTCCTATAATTCACCCCTCCACTTT. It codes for CASSQDIPRPGGASYNSPLHF.

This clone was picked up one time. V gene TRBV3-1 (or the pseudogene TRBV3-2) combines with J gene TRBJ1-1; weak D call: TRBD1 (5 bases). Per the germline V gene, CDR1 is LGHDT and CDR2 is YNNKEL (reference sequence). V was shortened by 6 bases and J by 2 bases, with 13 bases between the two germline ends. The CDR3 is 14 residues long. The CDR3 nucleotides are TGTGCCAGCAGTCCTTGGGGGGTCAACACTGAAGCTTTCTTT. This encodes CASSPWGVNTEAFF.